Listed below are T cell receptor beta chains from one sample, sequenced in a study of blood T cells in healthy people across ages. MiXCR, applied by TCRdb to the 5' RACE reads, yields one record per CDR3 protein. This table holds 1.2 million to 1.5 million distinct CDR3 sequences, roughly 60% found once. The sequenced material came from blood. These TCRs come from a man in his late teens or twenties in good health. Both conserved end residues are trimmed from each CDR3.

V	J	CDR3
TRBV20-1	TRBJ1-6	SARDGGQLPENSPLH
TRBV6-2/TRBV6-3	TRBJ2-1	ASREAGGRNEQF
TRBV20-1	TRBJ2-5	SASDVETQY
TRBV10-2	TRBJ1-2	ASSGGTDALMAYGYT
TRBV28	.	ASYTIMGQGDYEQY
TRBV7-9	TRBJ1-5	ASSFGGNSNQPQH
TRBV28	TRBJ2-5	ASQGRSTGETQY
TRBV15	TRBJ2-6	ATSRSTGFGANVLT
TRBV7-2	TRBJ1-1	ASSLTAGGGEAF
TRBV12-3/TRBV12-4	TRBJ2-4	ASSLVPGGNIQY
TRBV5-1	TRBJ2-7	ASNSGGQGTDEQY
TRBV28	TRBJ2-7	AIKEGTNNYEQY
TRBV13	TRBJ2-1	ASSRTGGVNEQF